Presented here are 29 T cell receptor beta chains from one specimen sequenced in a study of beta chain features in type 1 diabetes. TCRB transcripts that were expressed got sequenced, as all of the isolated RNA had been reverse transcribed. This table comes from immunoSEQ multiplex PCR, and its TCRdb copy is limited to in-frame clones, with some not included. The sample consists of a few hundred thousand clones, approximately 11% of them appearing once. The sequencing sample was made of central memory CD4+ T cells from blood. The receptors were sampled from a man younger than 35 in good health.

In the case of this clone: This sequence is one base from a far larger clone and is likely a read error. This sequence joins TRBV29-1 and TRBJ1-1; D perhaps matches TRBD1 (5 bases). This CDR3 spans 15 amino acids. Germline loops: CDR1 SQVTM, CDR2 ANQGSEA. CDR3 region: CIVESQGGTNTEAFF. The CDR3 region has the DNA TGCATCGTTGAAAGCCAGGGAGGAACGAACACTGAAGCTTTCTTT.

V gene TRBV7-2 combines with J gene TRBJ2-3, with 9 positions matching TRBD2. V was pared by 4 bases and J by 0 bases, with 8 bases of the junction left unmatched. Per the germline V gene, CDR1 is SGHTA and CDR2 is FQGNSA. CDR3 size: 17 residues. CDR3 residues: CASSSRISGGSTDTQYF. CDR3 bases: TGTGCCAGCAGCTCCCGAATTAGCGGGGGAAGCACAGATACGCAGTATTTT.

On this clone itself: Other nucleotide sequences in the sample specify the same CDR3. The CDR3 nucleotides are TGTGCCAGCAGTCCCACCTCCTACGAGCAGTACTTC. Protein: CASSPTSYEQYF. V and J are TRBV11-2 and TRBJ2-7; D gene uncertain. The CDR3 runs to 12 residues. The V and J ends lost 6 bases and 0 bases respectively, with 6 bases between them. The germline V gene encodes CDR1 SGHAT and CDR2 FQNNGV.

The table lists this clone with a few counts. This rearrangement joins TRBV4-3 to TRBJ2-3, with TRBD2 matching over 8 bases. The CDR3 is 16 amino acids. Trimming at V came to 4 bases and at J to 1 base, leaving 7 bases not matched to a gene. Germline V gene lookup returns CDR1 LGHNA and CDR2 YSLEER. Here the CDR3 DNA reads TGCGCCAGCAGCCTAACTAGCGGAGGAGGCACAGATACGCAGTATTTT. As protein: CASSLTSGGGTDTQYF.

This clone was observed a few times. This chain links TRBV7-9 with TRBJ2-1; D is unresolved. Germline-derived CDR1 and CDR2 are SEHNR and FQNEAQ (reference sequence). This CDR3 contains 16 residues. V was trimmed by 5 bases and J by 0 bases, leaving 14 bases between them. Here the CDR3 reads CASSPSYQVSYNEQFF. The CDR3 nucleotides are TGTGCCAGCAGCCCCAGCTATCAAGTCTCCTACAATGAGCAGTTCTTC.

The rearrangement joins TRBV29-1 to TRBJ2-7; TRBD1 matches 7 bases. J lost 5 bases, V lost 5 bases, and 6 bases had no gene match. In germline, CDR1 is SQVTM, CDR2 ANQGSEA. The CDR3 runs 12 residues. CDR3 loop: CSVSTGDHEQYF. The CDR3 DNA reads as TGCAGCGTTTCAACAGGGGACCACGAGCAGTACTTC.

The chain has TRBV9 and TRBJ2-1; TRBD2 aligns across 8 bases. Unmatched junction bases numbered 5, after V lost 4 bases and J lost 8 bases. The CDR3 sequence is 13 residues long. Per germline, CDR1 SGDLS and CDR2 YYNGEE. DNA of the CDR3: TGTGCCAGCAGCCTCAGCGGGAGTGATGAGCAGTTCTTC. Protein: CASSLSGSDEQFF.

The chain joins TRBV9 to TRBJ2-7; either TRBD1 or TRBD2 may fit D (5 bases each). V lost 4 bases to trimming and J lost 7 bases, with 21 bases between them. There are 15 residues in the CDR3. Germline assignment: CDR1 SGDLS and CDR2 YYNGEE. CDR3 loop: CASSQGALAVGEQYF. CDR3 bases: TGTGCCAGCAGCCAAGGGGCCCTAGCCGTGGGGGAGCAGTACTTC.

This clone was observed a handful of times. The germline gene is not matched at one end of the junction; a read error may be the cause. The chain is built from TRBV6-6 and TRBJ2-7, with 8 positions matching TRBD1. CDR3 length: 13 residues. Germline loops: CDR1 MNHNY, CDR2 SVGAGI (reference sequence). The CDR3 DNA reads as TGTGCCAGCAGTGCCGGACAGGGTACCCGGGACTGCTTC. It specifies CASSAGQGTRDCF.

This clone was seen a handful of times. A far more abundant clone sits one base away, making this likely a read error. V is TRBV23-1 and J is TRBJ2-1; unclear D gene. TRBV23-1 is marked as an open reading frame, function uncertain. CDR3 length equals 16 residues. CDR3 sequence: CSSSPPSRTAYNEQFF. CDR3 DNA sequence: TGCTCCAGCAGTCCCCCCTCTAGGACCGCCTACAATGAGCAGTTCTTC.

This clone was seen more than once but under ten times. J is TRBJ1-2 and V is TRBV7-2; a weak D match, TRBD1 (6 bases). Germline assignment: CDR1 SGHTA and CDR2 FQGNSA. The V and J ends lost 1 base and 7 bases respectively, with 16 bases between them. The length of the CDR3 is 15 residues. The chain's CDR3 is CASSLVGSSGAGYTF. The CDR3 DNA sequence: TGTGCCAGCAGCTTAGTGGGTTCATCAGGGGCTGGCTACACCTTC.

This clone was seen only a few times. The chain has TRBV6-1 and TRBJ2-1; D ambiguous. V was pared by 0 bases and J by 8 bases, with 11 bases between. The CDR3 has 14 amino acids. Per germline, CDR1 MNHNS and CDR2 SASEGT. The CDR3 DNA reads TGTGCCAGCAGTGAAGCATTGCAGACTGATGAGCAGTTCTTC. Protein: CASSEALQTDEQFF.

V and J are TRBV7-8 and TRBJ1-2; D not resolved. Germline CDR1 SGHVS, CDR2 FQNEAQ. Trimming removed 1 base at V and 8 bases at J, with 14 bases between. This CDR3 contains 14 residues. The chain's CDR3 is CASSLDRTSGGYTF. The DNA for the CDR3 is TGTGCCAGCAGCTTAGATCGAACGTCTGGAGGCTACACCTTC.

This rearrangement joins TRBV29-1 to TRBJ2-4; D call uncertain. The V and J ends lost 7 bases and 1 base respectively, with 14 bases between them. The germline V gene has CDR1 SQVTM and CDR2 ANQGSEA. The CDR3 runs to 14 residues. CDR3 sequence reads: CSGDPGSAKNIQYF. DNA of the CDR3: TGCAGCGGTGATCCCGGGTCGGCCAAAAACATTCAGTACTTC.

This rearrangement joins TRBV4-3 to TRBJ2-3; 8 bases are shared with TRBD2. Germline CDR1 LGHNA, CDR2 YSLEER. The CDR3 totals 16 residues. V lost 0 bases and J lost 4; bases outside the gene matches: 6. The CDR3 nucleotides are TGCGCCAGCAGCCAAGAATGGCTAGCGGGCGCAGATACGCAGTATTTT. This encodes CASSQEWLAGADTQYF.

This clone was observed a few times. This rearrangement joins TRBV2 to TRBJ2-7; 13 nucleotides agree with TRBD2. J lost 2 bases, V lost 5 bases, and 9 bases had no gene match. CDR3 length equals 17 residues. Germline CDR1 SNHLY, CDR2 FYNNEI. CDR3 DNA: TGTGCCAGCAGTCAATTTACTAGCGGGAGGGGTACCTACGAGCAGTACTTC. Protein product: CASSQFTSGRGTYEQYF.

This clone appeared a few times. V gene TRBV2 combines with J gene TRBJ2-4; tentative D call: TRBD2 (6 bases). The CDR3 runs 14 residues. Germline-derived CDR1 and CDR2 are SNHLY and FYNNEI. With 5 bases removed from V and 7 bases from J, the gap between germline ends came to 15 bases. The CDR3 reads CASSRTFGGNIQYF. CDR3 DNA sequence: TGTGCCAGCAGTCGGACCTTCGGGGGTAACATTCAGTACTTC. The full variable domain, its missing parts supplied by reference TRBV2 and TRBJ2-4, is EPEVTQTPSHQVTQMGQEVILRCVPISNHLYFYWYRQILGQKVEFLVSFYNNEISEKSEIFDDQFSVERPDGSNFTLKIRSTKLEDSAMYFCASSRTFGGNIQYFGAGTRLSVL.

The sample holds many counts of this clone. The chain employs TRBV5-1 and TRBJ2-3; no clear D gene. Germline V gives CDR1 SGHRS, CDR2 YFSETQ. The CDR3 is 14 amino acids. The V end was cut by 1 base, the J end by 2 bases, with 8 bases between. The chain's CDR3 is CASSLSSPTDTQYF. The CDR3 DNA sequence: TGCGCCAGCAGCTTGTCCTCACCCACAGATACGCAGTATTTT. Drawing the rest from reference TRBV5-1 and TRBJ2-3, the complete variable domain is KAGVTQTPRYLIKTRGQQVTLSCSPISGHRSVSWYQQTPGQGLQFLFEYFSETQRNKGNFPGRFSGRQFSNSRSEMNVSTLELGDSALYLCASSLSSPTDTQYFGPGTRLTVL.

This clone was counted a few times. V gene TRBV5-1 combines with J gene TRBJ2-5; no clear D. V dropped 0 bases and J dropped 1 base, with 7 bases sitting between them. CDR3 length: 14 residues. In germline, CDR1 is SGHRS, CDR2 YFSETQ. CDR3 coding DNA: TGCGCCAGCAGCTTGGGGCGGCCCCAAGAGACCCAGTACTTC. This codes for CASSLGRPQETQYF.

This clone was counted between two and nine times. CDR3 sequence: CASSPSAGGNTGELFF. The DNA of the CDR3 is TGTGCCAGCAGCCCCTCGGCAGGGGGGAACACCGGGGAGCTGTTTTTT. J is TRBJ2-2 and V is TRBV7-3, with 7 positions matching TRBD1. The CDR3 consists of 16 residues. Germline V gene sequence: CDR1 SGHTA, CDR2 FQGTGA. After removal of 5 bases from V and 1 base from J, the junction contained 7 bases not matched to a gene.

This clone was detected a few times. The chain employs TRBV30 and TRBJ1-1; unclear D gene. Germline loops: CDR1 GTSNPN, CDR2 SVGIG (reference sequence). The V gene lost 1 base and the J gene lost 4 bases, with 19 bases spanning the gap. The CDR3 is 16 residues long. CDR3 amino acids: CAWSGRTAYRGTEAFF. CDR3 nucleotide sequence: TGTGCCTGGAGTGGCAGGACGGCATATAGAGGCACTGAAGCTTTCTTT.

This clone was observed a few times. The V and J genes are TRBV4-3 and TRBJ2-5, with unresolved D. The germline V gene encodes CDR1 LGHNA and CDR2 YSLEER. Between the trimmed V and J ends, which lost 0 bases and 7 bases, there was a span of 6 bases. The CDR3 covers 12 residues. The CDR3 sequence: CASSQDLGTQYF. For the CDR3, the DNA is TGCGCCAGCAGCCAAGATTTGGGGACCCAGTACTTC.

The genes are TRBV30 and TRBJ2-6, with a weak D call TRBD1 (5 bases). The V gene lost 4 bases and the J gene lost 1 base, with 11 bases spanning the gap. CDR3 length: 15 amino acids. The germline V gene has CDR1 GTSNPN and CDR2 SVGIG (reference sequence). CDR3: CAWTLTVSGANVLTF. In DNA form, the CDR3 reads TGTGCCTGGACCCTGACAGTGTCTGGGGCCAACGTCCTGACTTTC.

A few counts support this clone. Other DNA sequences in the same sample also yield this CDR3. The rearrangement uses TRBV2 and TRBJ2-7; 12 nucleotides line up with TRBD1. V lost 8 bases, J lost 6 bases, and 2 bases stayed unmatched. Germline V CDR1 and CDR2: SNHLY, FYNNEI. The CDR3 loop spans 12 amino acids. CDR3 in DNA: TGTGCCAGCCGGGACAGGGGGCGCGAGCAGTACTTC. Translated: CASRDRGREQYF.

V gene TRBV10-2 combines with J gene TRBJ2-1, with 9 bases lining up with TRBD2. Germline V gene lookup returns CDR1 WSHSY and CDR2 SAAADI. The length of the CDR3 is 17 residues. Unmatched junction bases numbered 8, after V lost 2 bases and J lost 3 bases. The CDR3 coding sequence is TGCGCCAGCAGTGAGCCCTCTGGACTAGCGTTCTACAATGAGCAGTTCTTC. It encodes CASSEPSGLAFYNEQFF.

The CDR3, as DNA: TGTGCCAGCTACAGGGGAGATGGCTACACCTTC. It translates to CASYRGDGYTF. The chain joins TRBV28 to TRBJ1-2; 7 bases agree with TRBD1. The CDR3 has 11 amino acids. With 8 bases clipped from V and 6 bases from J, the junction kept 3 bases outside the gene matches. Germline V gene data show CDR1 as MDHEN and CDR2 as SYDVKM.

This chain connects TRBV19 to TRBJ2-5; TRBD1 aligns across 8 bases. This CDR3 contains 13 residues. V trimming: 11 bases; J trimming: 1 base; junction bases outside the gene matches: 6. Germline values: CDR1 LNHDA, CDR2 SQIVND (reference sequence). CDR3 amino acids: CASRQGLQETQYF. Written as DNA, the CDR3 is TGTGCCTCCAGACAGGGGCTCCAAGAGACCCAGTACTTC. The entire variable domain, with the rest obtained from reference TRBV19 and TRBJ2-5, is as follows: DGGITQSPKYLFRKEGQNVTLSCEQNLNHDAMYWYRQDPGQGLRLIYYSQIVNDFQKGDIAEGYSVSREKKESFPLTVTSAQKNPTAFYLCASRQGLQETQYFGPGTRLLVL.

This clone appeared a few times. The chain employs TRBV7-9 and TRBJ2-7; D call uncertain. This CDR3 contains 16 residues. The germline V gene encodes CDR1 SEHNR and CDR2 FQNEAQ (reference sequence). Trimming pared 0 bases from V and 4 bases from J, leaving 16 bases between. The CDR3 reads CASSLAWGQEGYEQYF. CDR3 sequence (DNA): TGTGCCAGCAGCTTAGCGTGGGGTCAGGAAGGATACGAGCAGTACTTC.

This clone was detected a few times. V gene TRBV7-3 combines with J gene TRBJ2-1, with 8 positions matching TRBD1. The germline V gene encodes CDR1 SGHTA and CDR2 FQGTGA. This CDR3 region has 15 residues. The J segment lost 4 bases and the V segment lost 5 bases, leaving 7 bases of the junction unmatched. CDR3 protein: CASSTGTGSYNEQFF. CDR3 sequence (DNA): TGTGCCAGCAGCACTGGGACAGGCTCGTACAATGAGCAGTTCTTC.